This entry lists 32 T cell receptor beta chains sequenced from one sample in a study of cytomegalovirus exposure and HLA in healthy donors. The primer mix had 60 Vbeta and 13 Jbeta primers. TCRdb's table, derived via immunoSEQ multiplex PCR, lists solely in-frame clones and lacks some. The data contain 150,000 to 200,000 clones, 65% to 80% of them singletons. Sequenced input: PBMCs. All receptors derive from a woman between 40 and 55 years old in good health and CMV-seronegative.

The chain joins TRBV7-9 to TRBJ2-6, with D perhaps TRBD1 (6 bases). The ends were cut back, 4 bases at V and 1 base at J, with 11 bases in the middle. CDR3 length: 16 residues. Germline lookup yields CDR1 SEHNR and CDR2 FQNEAQ (reference sequence). This chain's CDR3 is CASSYMDRSGANVLTF. In nucleotides, the CDR3 is TGTGCCAGCAGCTATATGGACAGATCTGGGGCCAACGTCCTGACTTTC.

CDR3 amino acids: CSVRQRSSYNEQFF. The CDR3 bases are TGCAGCGTTCGCCAGCGATCCTCCTACAATGAGCAGTTCTTC. The chain recombines TRBV29-1 with TRBJ2-1; no clear D. Germline lookup yields CDR1 SQVTM and CDR2 ANQGSEA. V dropped 5 bases and J dropped 0 bases, with 11 bases sitting between them. The CDR3 spans 14 residues.

The rearrangement links TRBV7-9 to TRBJ1-2, with 8 bases identical to TRBD1. The J segment lost 4 bases and the V segment lost 6 bases, leaving 7 bases of the junction unmatched. Per the germline V gene, CDR1 is SEHNR and CDR2 is FQNEAQ (reference sequence). The CDR3 contains 14 residues. The CDR3 reads CASRPSGGGYGYTF. CDR3 DNA: TGTGCCAGCAGACCATCAGGGGGCGGCTATGGCTACACCTTC.

This chain joins TRBV7-8 and TRBJ1-1, with 8 bases that match TRBD1. Germline V gene lookup returns CDR1 SGHVS and CDR2 FQNEAQ. The CDR3 loop spans 16 amino acids. Losses at the gene ends were 5 bases for V and 12 bases for J; bases not matched to a gene: 20. CDR3 coding DNA: TGTGCCAGCAGCCGCCCTCACACTCCAGGGGGCGTTCGGACTTTCTTT. It specifies CASSRPHTPGGVRTFF.

The genes are TRBV4-1 and TRBJ2-1, with 7 nucleotides matching TRBD2. V dropped 0 bases and J dropped 7; count of bases not matched to a gene: 9. The germline V gene has CDR1 MGHRA and CDR2 YSYEKL. The CDR3 has 16 residues. The CDR3 DNA sequence: TGCGCCAGCAGCCAAGATACGTACGGGAGGACTAATGAGCAGTTCTTC. Its translation is CASSQDTYGRTNEQFF.

The chain combines TRBV27 with TRBJ1-5; maybe TRBD1 (5 bases). The germline V gene encodes CDR1 MNHEY and CDR2 SMNVEV (reference sequence). The CDR3 sequence is 15 residues long. V was trimmed by 3 bases and J by 0 bases, leaving 9 bases between them. This CDR3 reads CASSFAGGSNQPQHF. CDR3 DNA: TGTGCCAGCAGTTTTGCGGGGGGTAGCAATCAGCCCCAGCATTTT.

A remark on this clone: The same CDR3 is also encoded by other DNA sequences in this sample. The chain combines TRBV19 with TRBJ1-1; weak D call: TRBD1 (6 bases). The germline V gene has CDR1 LNHDA and CDR2 SQIVND (reference sequence). This CDR3 region has 12 residues. V was clipped by 3 bases and J by 5 bases, with 7 bases between them. This CDR3 is CASSIQGTEAFF. For the CDR3, the DNA is TGTGCCAGTAGTATTCAGGGGACTGAAGCTTTCTTT.

The chain employs TRBV30 and TRBJ1-3, with D unclear. This CDR3 has 13 residues. V dropped 5 bases and J dropped 3 bases, with 11 bases sitting between them. Germline V lookup: CDR1 GTSNPN, CDR2 SVGIG (reference sequence). Written as DNA, the CDR3 is TGTGCCTGGGCGATAGAGAATGGAAACACCATATATTTT. Protein: CAWAIENGNTIYF.

The chain links TRBV10-3 to TRBJ1-1, with TRBD1 identical over 8 bases. V shed 7 bases and J 5 bases; nucleotides not matched to a gene: 6. The germline gives CDR1 ENHRY, CDR2 SYGVKD. The CDR3 length is 13 residues. The DNA for the CDR3 is TGTGCCATCATGACGGACAGGGTGACTGAAGCTTTCTTT. It is translated as CAIMTDRVTEAFF.

This chain connects TRBV11-1 to TRBJ1-1, with unresolved D. V was shortened by 3 bases and J by 4 bases, with 12 bases between the two germline ends. Germline CDR1 and CDR2: SGHAT and FQDESV (reference sequence). CDR3 length equals 14 residues. The CDR3 coding sequence is TGTGCCAGCAGCTTTTCACTTTCACGCACTGAAGCTTTCTTT. Translating gives CASSFSLSRTEAFF.

The rearrangement uses TRBV29-1 and TRBJ1-2; D gene unclear. The CDR3 sequence is 14 residues long. Germline V gene lookup returns CDR1 SQVTM and CDR2 ANQGSEA. V was cut by 3 bases and J by 0 bases, with 11 bases left in between. The CDR3 nucleotides read TGCAGCGTTGAGTCTGAACTCCCTAACTATGGCTACACCTTC. This gives the protein CSVESELPNYGYTF.

The rearrangement links TRBV28 to TRBJ2-7, with D hard to call. Trimming removed 10 bases at V and 6 bases at J, with 13 bases between. Per germline, CDR1 MDHEN and CDR2 SYDVKM. The CDR3 runs 11 residues. The CDR3 sequence is CAIKSAGEQYV. CDR3 coding DNA: TGTGCCATTAAGTCCGCAGGCGAGCAGTACGTC.

The J gene is TRBJ2-5, the V gene TRBV10-3; TRBD2 agrees at 10 bases. From germline, CDR1 is ENHRY and CDR2 SYGVKD. V trimming: 6 bases; J trimming: 4 bases; junction bases outside the gene matches: 5. The CDR3 has 14 residues. CDR3 protein: CAISQREGPETQYF. CDR3 DNA sequence: TGTGCCATCAGCCAGCGGGAGGGCCCAGAGACCCAGTACTTC.

The CDR3 DNA is TGTGCCAGCAGCCCGGGACTAGCCAGCTCCTACGAGCAGTACTTC. It translates to CASSPGLASSYEQYF. The chain joins TRBV7-3 to TRBJ2-7, with 9 bases lining up with TRBD2. Germline CDR1 reads SGHTA; CDR2 reads FQGTGA. This CDR3 comprises 15 residues. V was pared by 5 bases and J by 0 bases, with 5 bases of the junction left unmatched.

The chain has TRBV19 and TRBJ2-6; perhaps TRBD2 as D (6 bases). V shed 7 bases and J shed 0 bases, with 16 bases lying between them. The CDR3 is made up of 17 amino acids. Germline CDR1 LNHDA, CDR2 SQIVND (reference sequence). CDR3: CASTLGTFSSGANVLTF. In nucleotides, the CDR3 is TGTGCCAGTACCCTTGGGACTTTCTCCTCTGGGGCCAACGTCCTGACTTTC.

The V and J genes are TRBV7-2 and TRBJ1-5; D not certain. Germline lookup yields CDR1 SGHTA and CDR2 FQGNSA. This CDR3 region has 15 residues. Deletions cut 6 bases from V and 2 bases from J, with 14 bases between. The CDR3 DNA follows: TGTGCCAGCAGACTAGGCGGAGCAGGCAATCAGCCCCAGCATTTT. Protein: CASRLGGAGNQPQHF.

This clone was counted only a few times. The chain has TRBV10-3 and TRBJ1-2; TRBD1 agrees at 7 bases. V lost 4 bases, J lost 8 bases, and 10 bases stayed unmatched. This CDR3 comprises 14 residues. Looked up from germline, CDR1 is ENHRY and CDR2 is SYGVKD. The CDR3 sequence: CAISGDRVADGYTF. The CDR3 bases are TGTGCCATCAGTGGAGACAGGGTTGCCGACGGCTACACCTTC.

Details on this clone: Within the sample, other DNA sequences also encode this same CDR3. The genes are TRBV18 and TRBJ1-1; 8 bases are shared with TRBD1. After removal of 2 bases from V and 5 bases from J, the junction contained 4 bases not matched to a gene. The CDR3 contains 14 residues. Germline V lookup: CDR1 KGHSH, CDR2 LQKENI. This CDR3 reads CASSPSQGATEAFF. The CDR3 DNA reads TGTGCCAGCTCACCATCGCAGGGGGCAACTGAAGCTTTCTTT.

This clone appeared once. This chain uses TRBV25-1 with TRBJ2-5; the match to TRBD2 covers 11 bases. The V gene's germline CDR1 is MGHDK and CDR2 SYGVNS. The CDR3 extends over 16 amino acids. The V and J ends lost 6 bases and 2 bases, in that order; junction bases with no gene match: 8. The CDR3 DNA reads as TGTGCCAGCAGGGGGGGGACTAGCGGAATACAAGAGACCCAGTACTTC. This gives the protein CASRGGTSGIQETQYF.

This rearrangement joins TRBV7-8 to TRBJ1-1, with unresolved D. Germline assignment: CDR1 SGHVS and CDR2 FQNEAQ. The CDR3 totals 14 residues. V was shortened by 0 bases and J by 5 bases, with 10 bases between the two germline ends. The CDR3 sequence is CASSLAREATEAFF. The CDR3 DNA reads TGTGCCAGCAGCTTAGCTCGGGAGGCGACTGAAGCTTTCTTT.

The chain combines TRBV5-1 with TRBJ1-1, with 9 bases aligning to TRBD1. Germline values: CDR1 SGHRS, CDR2 YFSETQ. This CDR3 spans 14 amino acids. V was clipped by 5 bases and J by 2 bases; unmatched bases: 4. The CDR3 here is CASRAGQGNTEAFF. The CDR3 nucleotides are TGCGCCAGCAGAGCGGGACAGGGAAACACTGAAGCTTTCTTT.

The rearrangement uses TRBV15 and TRBJ1-5; TRBD1 agrees at 7 bases. CDR3 size: 15 residues. Trimming removed 4 bases from V and 3 bases from J; junction bases left unmatched: 6. CDR1 is LNHNV, CDR2 YYDKDF, per germline (reference sequence). Here the CDR3 reads CATSTGQAYNQPQHF. CDR3 DNA: TGTGCCACCAGCACCGGACAGGCTTACAATCAGCCCCAGCATTTT.

Only one count was recorded for this clone. The gene calls are TRBV5-4 and TRBJ2-5; 8 bases are a match to TRBD1. CDR1 and CDR2 from the germline V gene are SGHNT and YYREEE (reference sequence). Trimming cost V 1 base and J 5 bases; bases outside gene matches: 10. This CDR3 is 16 amino acids long. The CDR3: CASSLLQGAPAETQYF. CDR3 sequence (DNA): TGTGCCAGCAGCTTGCTTCAGGGGGCCCCCGCGGAGACCCAGTACTTC.

The chain links TRBV18 to TRBJ2-6, with a possible D match to TRBD1 (6 bases). Trimming shortened V by 3 bases and J by 2 bases, and 11 bases separated the two germline ends. CDR1 and CDR2 from the germline V gene are KGHSH and LQKENI. The CDR3 extends over 16 amino acids. CDR3 nucleotides: TGTGCCAGCTCACCTACCGCAGGGGCTGGGGCCAACGTCCTGACTTTC. Translating gives CASSPTAGAGANVLTF.

The rearrangement links TRBV2 to TRBJ1-2, with 8 bases lining up with TRBD1. The CDR3 extends over 14 amino acids. V dropped 7 bases and J dropped 4; count of bases not matched to a gene: 8. Germline V gene sequence: CDR1 SNHLY, CDR2 FYNNEI. CDR3 sequence: CASISQGARYGYTF. The CDR3 coding sequence is TGTGCCAGCATTTCGCAGGGGGCGCGCTATGGCTACACCTTC.

The gene calls are TRBV10-3 and TRBJ2-3, with 7 bases that match TRBD1. Germline loops: CDR1 ENHRY, CDR2 SYGVKD. J was trimmed by 1 base and V by 6 bases; bases with no gene match: 7. CDR3 length equals 15 residues. The DNA of the CDR3 is TGTGCCATCAGACGACAGGGAAGGGGCACAGATACGCAGTATTTT. Encoded protein: CAIRRQGRGTDTQYF.

The CDR3 nucleotides read TGTGCCAGCAGCAACCGACAGGCCAACACCATATATTTT. Amino acids: CASSNRQANTIYF. The chain uses TRBV9 and TRBJ1-3, with TRBD1 as a possible D gene (6 bases). This CDR3 is 13 amino acids long. Germline V gene sequence: CDR1 SGDLS, CDR2 YYNGEE. Deletions cut 4 bases from V and 7 bases from J, with 12 bases between.

V is TRBV5-5 and J is TRBJ2-7; 15 positions match TRBD2. This CDR3 comprises 17 residues. V shed 3 bases and J 9 bases; nucleotides not matched to a gene: 13. Germline CDR1 is SGHKS and CDR2 is YYEKEE (reference sequence). CDR3 region: CASSSSGGLAGGTGQYV. CDR3 DNA: TGTGCCAGCAGCTCGTCGGGGGGACTAGCGGGAGGCACGGGGCAGTACGTC.

This clone occurred a few times. The chain has TRBV6-5 and TRBJ1-2; a weak D match, TRBD1 (5 bases). Germline lookup yields CDR1 MNHEY and CDR2 SVGAGI. The CDR3 loop spans 12 amino acids. Trimming took off 10 bases at V and 4 bases at J, with 13 bases between the two ends. The DNA for the CDR3 is TGTGCCAACTTCAGGGAAGGCTATGGCTACACCTTC. It yields the protein CANFREGYGYTF.

This clone has only a few counts. The rearrangement links TRBV16 to TRBJ2-7; D gene unclear. The CDR3 is 14 residues long. CDR1 is KGHSY, CDR2 FQNENV, per germline. Deletions cut 4 bases from V and 0 bases from J, with 10 bases between. DNA of the CDR3: TGTGCCAGCAGCCGTGGCAAAGACTCCTACGAGCAGTACTTC. Amino acid sequence: CASSRGKDSYEQYF.

The J gene is TRBJ1-3, the V gene TRBV6-5, with D unresolved. Germline V gene data show CDR1 as MNHEY and CDR2 as SVGAGI. This CDR3 region has 15 residues. V lost 2 bases and J lost 2, with 10 bases in between. This chain's CDR3 is CASSYLPPAGNTIYF. The CDR3 DNA reads TGTGCCAGCAGTTACCTCCCGCCGGCTGGAAACACCATATATTTT.

CDR3 sequence: CASSPDRGQGGELFF. The DNA for the CDR3 is TGTGCCAGCAGCCCGGACAGGGGGCAGGGCGGGGAGCTGTTTTTT. This chain joins TRBV7-2 and TRBJ2-2, with 11 positions matching TRBD1. Germline CDR1 reads SGHTA; CDR2 reads FQGNSA. CDR3 size: 15 residues. The ends lost 5 bases at V and 7 bases at J; junction bases unmatched: 6.